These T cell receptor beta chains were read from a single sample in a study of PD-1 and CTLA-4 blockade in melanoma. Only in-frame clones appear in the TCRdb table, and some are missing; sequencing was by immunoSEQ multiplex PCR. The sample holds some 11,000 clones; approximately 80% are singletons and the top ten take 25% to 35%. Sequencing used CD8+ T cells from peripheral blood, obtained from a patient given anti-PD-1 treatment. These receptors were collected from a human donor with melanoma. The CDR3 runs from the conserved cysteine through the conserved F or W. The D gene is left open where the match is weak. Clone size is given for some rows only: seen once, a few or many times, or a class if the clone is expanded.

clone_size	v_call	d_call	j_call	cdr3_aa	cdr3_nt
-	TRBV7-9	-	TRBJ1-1	CASSSAAGAEAFF	TGTGCCAGCAGCTCAGCAGCCGGGGCTGAAGCTTTCTTT
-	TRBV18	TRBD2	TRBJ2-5	CASSPEGSVRLAGEETQYF	TGTGCCAGCTCACCAGAAGGCAGTGTAAGACTAGCGGGGGAAGAGACCCAGTACTTC
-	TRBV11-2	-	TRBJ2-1	CASSLDPYNEQFF	TGTGCCAGCAGCTTAGACCCCTACAATGAGCAGTTCTTC
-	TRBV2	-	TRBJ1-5	CASSLTGQPQHF	TGTGCCAGCAGCCTAACAGGACAGCCCCAGCATTTT
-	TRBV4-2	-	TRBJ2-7	CASSQARDFSYEQYF	TGTGCCAGCAGCCAAGCCCGGGACTTCTCCTACGAGCAGTACTTC
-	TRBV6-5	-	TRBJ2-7	CASSLSLNEQYF	TGTGCCAGCAGCCTCAGCCTAAACGAGCAGTACTTC
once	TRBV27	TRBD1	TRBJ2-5	CASSFTGGARETQYF	TGTGCCAGCAGTTTCACAGGGGGCGCCAGGGAGACCCAGTACTTC
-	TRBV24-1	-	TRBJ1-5	CATSDLDSNQPQHF	TGTGCCACCAGTGACCTGGACAGCAATCAGCCCCAGCATTTT
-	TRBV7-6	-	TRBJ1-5	CASSLKVGQPQHF	TGTGCCAGCAGCTTAAAGGTTGGTCAGCCCCAGCATTTT
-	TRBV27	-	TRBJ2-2	CASSLGDTTGELFF	TGTGCCAGCAGTTTAGGGGACACCACCGGGGAGCTGTTTTTT
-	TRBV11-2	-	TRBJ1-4	CASQLTGTPTNEKLFF	TGTGCCAGTCAGCTTACAGGGACCCCAACTAATGAAAAACTGTTTTTT
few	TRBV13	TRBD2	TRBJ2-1	CASSLGLAGAVEQFF	TGTGCCAGCAGCTTAGGACTAGCGGGAGCGGTCGAGCAGTTCTTC
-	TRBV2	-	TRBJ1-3	CASSEYGGSGNTIYF	TGTGCCAGCAGTGAATACGGGGGCTCTGGAAACACCATATATTTT
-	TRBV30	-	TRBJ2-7	CAQDGVGTYEQYF	TGTGCCCAGGACGGAGTGGGGACCTACGAGCAGTACTTC
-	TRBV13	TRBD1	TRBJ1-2	CASSLDRGNYGYTF	TGTGCCAGCAGCCTCGACAGGGGGAACTATGGCTACACCTTC
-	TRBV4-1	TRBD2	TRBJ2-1	CASSQDQREYNEQFF	TGCGCCAGCAGCCAAGACCAGCGGGAGTACAATGAGCAGTTCTTC
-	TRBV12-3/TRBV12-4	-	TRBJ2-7	CASSQGFSEQYF	TGTGCCAGCAGTCAGGGGTTTAGCGAGCAGTACTTC
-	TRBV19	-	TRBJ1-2	CASSIVEDGYTF	TGTGCCAGTAGTATAGTTGAAGATGGCTACACCTTC
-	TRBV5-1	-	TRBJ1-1	CASRAWGTLNTEAFF	TGCGCCAGCAGAGCTTGGGGGACACTGAACACTGAAGCTTTCTTT
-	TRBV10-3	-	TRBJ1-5	CAIGDSGGVPQHF	TGTGCCATCGGGGACTCTGGGGGTGTGCCCCAGCATTTT
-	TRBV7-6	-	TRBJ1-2	CASSPDRTNYGYTF	TGTGCCAGCAGCCCGGACAGAACTAACTATGGCTACACCTTC
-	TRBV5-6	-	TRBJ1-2	CASSLVSDYGYTF	TGTGCCAGCAGCTTGGTTTCGGATTATGGCTACACCTTC
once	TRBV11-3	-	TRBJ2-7	CASSSDRGGQYF	TGTGCCAGCAGTTCGGACCGAGGAGGGCAGTACTTC
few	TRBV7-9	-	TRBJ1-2	CASSLVGGVSYGYTF	TGTGCCAGCAGCTTAGTTGGGGGTGTAAGCTATGGCTACACCTTC
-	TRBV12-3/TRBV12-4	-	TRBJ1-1	CASRVVNTEAFF	TGTGCCAGCAGGGTGGTGAACACTGAAGCTTTCTTT
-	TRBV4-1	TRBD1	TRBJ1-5	CASSLLGGGDQPQHF	TGCGCCAGCAGCCTCCTAGGGGGCGGGGATCAGCCCCAGCATTTT
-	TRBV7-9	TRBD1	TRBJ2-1	CASSLGDRYNEQFF	TGTGCCAGCAGCTTAGGGGACAGGTACAATGAGCAGTTCTTC
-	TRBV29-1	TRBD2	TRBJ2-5	CSVVAGAPQETQYF	TGCAGCGTTGTGGCGGGAGCTCCCCAGGAGACCCAGTACTTC
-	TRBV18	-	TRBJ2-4	CASSPPIISGNIQYF	TGTGCCAGCTCACCACCGATCATCTCCGGAAACATTCAGTACTTC